What follows is one T cell receptor beta chain and its context. What it recognizes is unknown. Random-hexamer reverse transcription was applied to about 0.45 to 1 ug RNA. The TCR beta CDR3 was amplified by immunoSEQ multiplex PCR across 54 Vbeta, 13 Jbeta. Each CDR3 protein gets one entry after TCRdb re-called the immunoSEQ multiplex PCR reads with MiXCR. The data contain a few hundred thousand distinct CDR3 sequences, about 85% of them singletons. TEMRA cells were FACS-enriched, and CD8+ and CD4+ T cells were isolated negatively. This sample was taken from a study of CD8 T cells in Susac syndrome. Study-wide points: The study's TCR sequencing and HLA analysis covered a relatively small number of individuals, and the study acknowledged this.

Germline CDR1 is MDHEN and CDR2 is SYDVKM. The CDR3 loop spans 15 amino acids. V was pared by 2 bases and J by 0 bases, with 9 bases between. The J gene is TRBJ2-3, the V gene TRBV28; D is undetermined. Sequencing was performed on CD8+ T cells from PBMCs. This clonotype was sampled from a human donor with multiple sclerosis. Written as DNA, the CDR3 is TGTGCCAGCAGTTTAAGGGCAGCTAGCACAGATACGCAGTATTTT. It yields the protein CASSLRAASTDTQYF. Based on the CDR3 plus reference TRBV28 and TRBJ2-3, the full variable domain is DVKVTQSSRYLVKRTGEKVFLECVQDMDHENMFWYRQDPGLGLRLIYFSYDVKMKEKGDIPEGYSVSREKKERFSLILESASTNQTSMYLCASSLRAASTDTQYFGPGTRLTVL.